Presented here are 11 T cell receptor beta chains from one specimen sequenced in a study of persistence of HIV-infected CD4 T cells. The libraries were made with immunoSEQ version 4 in survey mode. Profiling relied on immunoSEQ multiplex PCR, and the TCRdb table lists in-frame clones only, not all of them. The sample consists of more than 35,000 clones, roughly 87% of them appearing once. This nonspecific control used anti-CD3/anti-CD28 bead stimulation of CD4+ T cells. Sorting selected CD4+ T cells upregulating both CD40 ligand and CD69. These receptors are not linked to any known antigen. Sample: CD4+ T cells sorted from PBMCs after 18-hour stimulation, taken from a patient who received antiretroviral therapy. All receptors derive from an adult man with HIV who was CMV-seropositive.

CDR3 loop: CASSYRQNYGYTF. The CDR3 nucleotides read TGTGCCAGCAGTTACCGGCAGAACTATGGCTACACCTTC. V usage is TRBV6-6 and J usage is TRBJ1-2; the D is unclear. Germline V gene sequence: CDR1 MNHNY, CDR2 SVGAGI (reference sequence). Trimming took 2 bases from V and 2 from J, leaving 6 bases between them. The CDR3 has 13 residues.

The chain combines TRBV30 with TRBJ1-1; 7 bases map to TRBD1. The CDR3 runs to 15 residues. The junction had 13 bases not matched to a gene; V was cut back by 3 bases and J by 6 bases. CDR1 and CDR2 (germline): GTSNPN, SVGIG (reference sequence). This chain's CDR3 is CAWRRDSLTLAEAFF. DNA of the CDR3: TGTGCCTGGAGACGGGACAGTTTAACTTTGGCTGAAGCTTTCTTT.

V usage is TRBV30 and J usage is TRBJ1-4, with TRBD1 identical over 7 bases. This CDR3 has 14 residues. J gave up 7 bases and V 7 bases, and 12 bases lay outside the gene matches. Germline V gene data show CDR1 as GTSNPN and CDR2 as SVGIG (reference sequence). As DNA, the CDR3 is TGTGCCTACATACCTCACGGACAGGTTGAAAAACTGTTTTTT. Encoded protein: CAYIPHGQVEKLFF.

The chain has TRBV5-1 and TRBJ2-3; TRBD1 agrees at 7 bases. From germline, CDR1 is SGHRS and CDR2 YFSETQ. This CDR3 is built from 15 residues. With 2 bases clipped from V and 4 bases from J, the junction kept 7 bases outside the gene matches. The CDR3 DNA is TGCGCCAGCAGCTTACGACAGGGAGAATCAGATACGCAGTATTTT. Translation gives CASSLRQGESDTQYF.

This chain uses TRBV5-1 with TRBJ2-2; D uncertain. Trimming removed 0 bases from V and 2 bases from J, with 8 bases in between. Germline V gene sequence: CDR1 SGHRS, CDR2 YFSETQ. CDR3 length: 15 residues. CDR3 sequence reads: CASSLGHGNTGELFF. CDR3 nucleotide sequence: TGCGCCAGCAGCTTGGGGCACGGCAACACCGGGGAGCTGTTTTTT.

The gene calls are TRBV4-2 and TRBJ1-3; 12 nucleotides agree with TRBD1. This CDR3 contains 16 residues. With V trimmed by 6 bases and J by 3 bases, 6 bases remained unmatched. Germline loops: CDR1 LGHNA, CDR2 YNFKEQ. CDR3 coding DNA: TGTGCCAGCAGGGGACAGGGGGCGGCTCGTGGAAACACCATATATTTT. It codes for CASRGQGAARGNTIYF.

This clone was recorded once. The CDR3 bases are TGTGCCAGCAGCCGAGGGGAGTTTTATGGCTACACCTTC. This codes for CASSRGEFYGYTF. This sequence joins TRBV7-9 and TRBJ1-2; D might be TRBD1 (5 bases). Germline V CDR1 and CDR2: SEHNR, FQNEAQ (reference sequence). The CDR3 covers 13 residues. With 5 bases removed from V and 5 bases from J, the gap between germline ends came to 12 bases.

The J gene is TRBJ2-2, the V gene TRBV7-2; D not resolved. The length of the CDR3 is 14 residues. Between the trimmed V and J ends, which lost 0 bases and 5 bases, there was a span of 7 bases. CDR1 and CDR2 from the germline V gene are SGHTA and FQGNSA. CDR3 region: CASSLAGRTGELFF. The CDR3 DNA reads as TGTGCCAGCAGCTTAGCGGGAAGGACCGGGGAGCTGTTTTTT.

This clone counts as medium-sized (0.01 to 0.1%). The chain carries TRBV19 and TRBJ1-5; no clear D. This CDR3 contains 17 residues. Germline V gene sequence: CDR1 LNHDA, CDR2 SQIVND (reference sequence). V was shortened by 4 bases and J by 1 base, with 17 bases between the two germline ends. The CDR3 DNA sequence: TGTGCCAGTAGTACCTTAAGAACGGGTTTGAGCAATCAGCCCCAGCATTTT. It is translated as CASSTLRTGLSNQPQHF. Together with reference TRBV19 and TRBJ1-5, the CDR3 gives the full variable domain: DGGITQSPKYLFRKEGQNVTLSCEQNLNHDAMYWYRQDPGQGLRLIYYSQIVNDFQKGDIAEGYSVSREKKESFPLTVTSAQKNPTAFYLCASSTLRTGLSNQPQHFGDGTRLSIL.

The chain recombines TRBV27 with TRBJ1-2, with TRBD1 matching over 8 bases. CDR3 length: 14 residues. In germline, CDR1 is MNHEY, CDR2 SMNVEV (reference sequence). J lost 1 base, V lost 5 bases, and 3 bases had no gene match. This CDR3 is CASSPDRVNYGYTF. Written as DNA, the CDR3 is TGTGCCAGCAGTCCGGACAGGGTTAACTATGGCTACACCTTC.

V usage is TRBV6-5 and J usage is TRBJ1-1, with D unclear. There are 14 residues in the CDR3. CDR1 and CDR2 from the germline V gene are MNHEY and SVGAGI. Trimming took off 7 bases at V and 4 bases at J, with 16 bases between the two ends. CDR3 sequence (DNA): TGTGCCAGCACCGGGTTTACTTCGAGCACTGAAGCTTTCTTT. This gives the protein CASTGFTSSTEAFF.